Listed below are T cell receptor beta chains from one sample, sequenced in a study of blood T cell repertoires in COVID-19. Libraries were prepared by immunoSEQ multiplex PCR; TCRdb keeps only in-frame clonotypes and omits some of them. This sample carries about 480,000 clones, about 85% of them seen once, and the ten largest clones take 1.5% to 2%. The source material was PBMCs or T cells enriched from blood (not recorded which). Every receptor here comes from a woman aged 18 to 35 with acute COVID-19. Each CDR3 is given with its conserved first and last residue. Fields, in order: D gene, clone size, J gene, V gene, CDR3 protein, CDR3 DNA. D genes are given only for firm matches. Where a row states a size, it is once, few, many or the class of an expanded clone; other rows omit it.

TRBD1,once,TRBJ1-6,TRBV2,CASIGGQGASPLHF,TGTGCCAGCATCGGGGGACAGGGCGCTTCACCCCTCCACTTT
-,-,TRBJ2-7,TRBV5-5,CASSLATSPYEQYF,TGTGCCAGCAGCTTGGCCACTAGCCCCTACGAGCAGTACTTC
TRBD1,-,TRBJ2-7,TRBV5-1,CASSLGQGVDEQYF,TGCGCCAGCAGCTTGGGACAGGGTGTGGACGAGCAGTACTTC
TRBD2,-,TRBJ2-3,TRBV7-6,CASSLVSGKGRVTDTQYF,TGTGCCAGCAGCTTAGTGTCGGGAAAAGGGAGGGTCACAGATACGCAGTATTTT
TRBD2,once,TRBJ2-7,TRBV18,CASSPPSGPYEQYF,TGTGCCAGCTCACCCCCTAGCGGGCCCTACGAGCAGTACTTC
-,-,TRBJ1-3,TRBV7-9,CASSHPQGNTIYF,TGTGCCAGCAGCCATCCACAAGGAAACACCATATATTTT
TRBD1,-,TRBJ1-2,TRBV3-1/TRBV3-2,CASRVSPGTGHGYTF,TGTGCCAGCAGAGTTAGCCCCGGGACAGGGCATGGCTACACCTTC
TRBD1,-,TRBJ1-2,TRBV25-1,CASNGQEYGYTF,TGTGCCAGCAACGGACAGGAATATGGCTACACCTTC
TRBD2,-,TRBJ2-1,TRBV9,CASSVAERGGTEQFF,TGTGCCAGCAGCGTAGCCGAGCGGGGGGGCACTGAGCAGTTCTTC
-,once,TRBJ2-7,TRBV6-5,CASSSTVEVYEQYF,TGTGCCAGCAGCAGCACAGTGGAGGTCTACGAGCAGTACTTC
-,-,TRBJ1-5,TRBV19,CASNSLFPKMEPQHF,TGTGCCAGTAACTCTCTGTTCCCTAAAATGGAGCCCCAGCATTTT
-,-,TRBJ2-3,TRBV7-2,CASSPEPGDTQYF,TGTGCCAGCAGCCCGGAACCGGGGGATACGCAGTATTTT
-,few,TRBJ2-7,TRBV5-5,CASHHVSKLPFHEQYF,TGTGCCAGCCACCATGTAAGCAAATTACCTTTCCACGAGCAGTACTTC
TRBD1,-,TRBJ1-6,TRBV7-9,CASSLKGRQGVIPPLHF,TGTGCCAGCAGCTTAAAGGGGAGACAGGGGGTCATTCCACCCCTCCACTTT
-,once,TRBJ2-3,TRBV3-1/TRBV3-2,CASKKSGRTSTDTQYF,TGTGCCAGCAAAAAATCGGGGAGAACTAGCACAGATACGCAGTATTTT
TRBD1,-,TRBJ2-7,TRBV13,CASSFGGTGGYEQYF,TGTGCCAGCAGCTTTGGGGGAACAGGGGGCTACGAGCAGTACTTC
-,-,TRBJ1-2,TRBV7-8,CASSLGGRGNRVDGYTF,TGTGCCAGCAGCTTAGGAGGGAGGGGAAATCGGGTTGATGGCTACACCTTC